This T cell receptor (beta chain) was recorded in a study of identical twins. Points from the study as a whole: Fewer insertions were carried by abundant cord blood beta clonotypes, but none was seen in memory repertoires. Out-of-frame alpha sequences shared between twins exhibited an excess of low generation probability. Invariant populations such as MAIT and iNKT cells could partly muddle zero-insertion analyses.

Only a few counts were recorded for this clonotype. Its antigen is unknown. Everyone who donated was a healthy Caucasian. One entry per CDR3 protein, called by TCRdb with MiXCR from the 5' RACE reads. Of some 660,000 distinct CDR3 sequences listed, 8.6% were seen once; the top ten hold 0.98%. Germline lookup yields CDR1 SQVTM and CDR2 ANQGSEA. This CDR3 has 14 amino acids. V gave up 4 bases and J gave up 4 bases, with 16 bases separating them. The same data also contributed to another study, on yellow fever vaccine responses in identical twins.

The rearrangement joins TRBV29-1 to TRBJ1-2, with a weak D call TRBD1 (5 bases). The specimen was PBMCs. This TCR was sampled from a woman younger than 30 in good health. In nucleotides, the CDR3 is TGCAGCGTTGGTGGGGACGCAGGTTTCTATGGCTACACCTTC. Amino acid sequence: CSVGGDAGFYGYTF.